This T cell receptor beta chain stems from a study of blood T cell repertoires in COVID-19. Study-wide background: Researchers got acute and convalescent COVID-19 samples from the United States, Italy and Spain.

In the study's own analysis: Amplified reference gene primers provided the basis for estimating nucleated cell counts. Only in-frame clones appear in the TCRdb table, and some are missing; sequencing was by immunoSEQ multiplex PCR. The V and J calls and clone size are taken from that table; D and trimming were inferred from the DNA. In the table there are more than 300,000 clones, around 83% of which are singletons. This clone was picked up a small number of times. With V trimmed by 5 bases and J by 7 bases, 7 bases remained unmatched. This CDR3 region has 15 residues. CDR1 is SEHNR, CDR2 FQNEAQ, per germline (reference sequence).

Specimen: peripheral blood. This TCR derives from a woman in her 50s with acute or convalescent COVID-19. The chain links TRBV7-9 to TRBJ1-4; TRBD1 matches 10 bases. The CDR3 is CASSQSRTGGEKLFF. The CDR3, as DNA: TGTGCCAGCAGCCAGAGTAGGACAGGGGGTGAAAAACTGTTTTTT.